This paragraph covers one TCR beta chain sequence. The data originate from a study of CDR3 diversity in severe acne. TCRdb reprocessed the PCR reads via MiXCR and lists one record per CDR3 protein. The profile shows about 84,000 distinct CDR3 sequences, roughly 51% of them singletons. V shed 1 base, J shed 11 bases, and the junction held 4 bases outside the gene matches. Germline assignment: CDR1 SGHDT and CDR2 YYEEEE. The CDR3 sequence is 13 residues long. The sample taken for sequencing was blood. This clonotype originated in a male donor in good health, without acne. The chain couples TRBV5-6 to TRBJ2-1; 9 bases fit TRBD1. The CDR3 here is CASSLQGTGQQFF. In DNA, the CDR3 is TGTGCCAGCAGCTTGCAAGGGACAGGGCAGCAGTTCTTC.